This record concerns one TCR beta chain sequence. These data originate in a study of technical replicates of blood from a few donors. Assay used: immunoSEQ multiplex PCR; TCRdb lists only in-frame clones, some missing. This sample has roughly 12,000 clones; 85% to 95% occur once, and the top ten carry 8.5%. Unmatched junction bases numbered 10, after V lost 9 bases and J lost 10 bases. Germline V lookup: CDR1 MDHEN, CDR2 SYDVKM. This CDR3 contains 14 residues. This TCR was sampled from a human donor in good health. The gene calls are TRBV28 and TRBJ2-1, with TRBD2 identical over 12 bases. Sequenced sample: PBMCs. In DNA, the CDR3 is TGTGCCAGTGGGGGGACTAGCGGGCCAATAGAGCAGTTCTTC. Its protein is CASGGTSGPIEQFF.